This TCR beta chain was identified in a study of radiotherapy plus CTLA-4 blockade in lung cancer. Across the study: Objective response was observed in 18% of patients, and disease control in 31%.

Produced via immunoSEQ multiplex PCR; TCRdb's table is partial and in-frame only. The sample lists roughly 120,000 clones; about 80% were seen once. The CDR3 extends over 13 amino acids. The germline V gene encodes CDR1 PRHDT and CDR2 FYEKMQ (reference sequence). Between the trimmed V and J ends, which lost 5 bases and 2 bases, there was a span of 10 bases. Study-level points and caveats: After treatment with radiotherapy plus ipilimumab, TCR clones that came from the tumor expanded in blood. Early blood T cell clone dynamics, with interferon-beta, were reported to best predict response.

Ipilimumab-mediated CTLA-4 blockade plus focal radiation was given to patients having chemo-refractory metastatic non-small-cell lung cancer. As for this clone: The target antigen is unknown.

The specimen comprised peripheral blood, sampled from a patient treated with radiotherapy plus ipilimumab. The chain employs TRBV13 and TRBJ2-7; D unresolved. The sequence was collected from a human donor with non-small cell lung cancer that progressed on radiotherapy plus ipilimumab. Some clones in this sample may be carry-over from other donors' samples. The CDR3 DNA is TGTGCCAGCAGCCCGCCTAACGCCTACGAGCAGTACTTC. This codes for CASSPPNAYEQYF.